These 26 T cell receptor beta chains were sequenced from one sample in a study of cytomegalovirus exposure and HLA in healthy donors. PCR employed 60 Vbeta and 13 Jbeta primers. Here immunoSEQ multiplex PCR was the method, and the copy in TCRdb shows in-frame clones only, minus some. The sample lists approximately 150,000 clones, 78% seen once, with roughly 2.4% in the top ten. Sample: PBMCs. These receptor sequences come from a woman aged 18-29 years in good health and CMV-seropositive.

The chain links TRBV5-5 to TRBJ2-1; D uncertain. Looked up from germline, CDR1 is SGHKS and CDR2 is YYEKEE (reference sequence). V lost 0 bases to trimming and J lost 9 bases, with 13 bases between them. The CDR3 loop spans 14 amino acids. The CDR3 DNA reads TGTGCCAGCAGCTTGGAAGTCAACCTAGGTGAGCAGTTCTTC. Amino acid sequence: CASSLEVNLGEQFF.

The chain employs TRBV7-6 and TRBJ2-1, with D uncertain. The CDR3 is 16 residues long. With 1 base removed from V and 0 bases from J, the gap between germline ends came to 10 bases. The V gene's germline CDR1 is SGHVS and CDR2 FNYEAQ. For the CDR3, the DNA is TGTGCCAGCAGCTTAGACATCCGGAGCTCCTACAATGAGCAGTTCTTC. Amino acid sequence: CASSLDIRSSYNEQFF.

The V gene is TRBV7-2, the J gene TRBJ1-5; the D gene is possibly TRBD1 (5 bases). Looked up from germline, CDR1 is SGHTA and CDR2 is FQGNSA. The CDR3 is 14 residues long. Deletions cut 5 bases from V and 9 bases from J, with 17 bases between. CDR3 nucleotide sequence: TGTGCCAGCAGCGATAACACAGGACTAGGGCCCCAGCATTTT. Translation gives CASSDNTGLGPQHF.

The chain uses TRBV30 and TRBJ2-5; 11 bases match TRBD1. The J call may be incorrect, as the DNA end agrees better with TRBJ2-7. Germline CDR1 reads GTSNPN; CDR2 reads SVGIG (reference sequence). The CDR3 has 13 residues. The CDR3 nucleotides read TGTGCCCTGGATGGGGACAGGGGGTACGAGCAGTACTTC. Translated: CALDGDRGYEQYF.

The chain carries TRBV6-4 and TRBJ2-1; 10 nucleotides align to TRBD2. Unmatched junction bases numbered 7, after V lost 4 bases and J lost 4 bases. This CDR3 spans 16 amino acids. Germline CDR1 and CDR2: MRHNA and SNTAGT. CDR3 in amino acids: CASSARSGGGYNEQFF. The CDR3 region has the DNA TGTGCCAGCAGTGCCCGAAGCGGGGGGGGATACAATGAGCAGTTCTTC.

J is TRBJ2-5 and V is TRBV6-1, with 8 bases that match TRBD1. The V segment lost 6 bases and the J segment 4 bases; nucleotides outside the gene matches: 7. Looked up from germline, CDR1 is MNHNS and CDR2 is SASEGT. The CDR3 totals 14 residues. The CDR3 DNA is TGTGCCAGCAGGTCGACAGGGGTTGGAGAGACCCAGTACTTC. It yields the protein CASRSTGVGETQYF.

The chain combines TRBV27 with TRBJ2-1, with 7 bases fitting TRBD1. This CDR3 is 15 amino acids long. Germline CDR1 and CDR2: MNHEY and SMNVEV (reference sequence). The ends lost 0 bases at V and 6 bases at J; junction bases unmatched: 5. CDR3 sequence (DNA): TGTGCCAGCAGTTTATCGACAGGGTGGGGCAATGAGCAGTTCTTC. Translated: CASSLSTGWGNEQFF.

V usage is TRBV5-4 and J usage is TRBJ1-2; D not resolved. V lost 1 base, J lost 4 bases, and 14 bases lay in between. From germline, CDR1 is SGHNT and CDR2 YYREEE (reference sequence). This CDR3 has 15 amino acids. CDR3 protein: CASSLISDITYGYTF. DNA of the CDR3: TGTGCCAGCAGCTTGATTTCTGACATCACCTATGGCTACACCTTC. The full variable domain, in which reference TRBV5-4 and TRBJ1-2 provide the parts outside the CDR3, is ETGVTQSPTHLIKTRGQQVTLRCSSQSGHNTVSWYQQALGQGPQFIFQYYREEENGRGNFPPRFSGLQFPNYSSELNVNALELDDSALYLCASSLISDITYGYTFGSGTRLTVV.

The chain combines TRBV30 with TRBJ1-2, with TRBD1 matching over 8 bases. The CDR3 runs to 14 residues. The ends lost 0 bases at V and 0 bases at J; junction bases unmatched: 0. Germline V gene sequence: CDR1 GTSNPN, CDR2 SVGIG (reference sequence). The CDR3 sequence is CAWSVTGANYGYTF. The CDR3 DNA follows: TGTGCCTGGAGTGTGACAGGGGCTAACTATGGCTACACCTTC.

The chain couples TRBV7-7 to TRBJ1-1, with D possibly TRBD1 on 5 matching bases. Germline V gene data show CDR1 as SSHAT and CDR2 as FNYEAQ (reference sequence). CDR3 length equals 14 residues. V dropped 5 bases and J dropped 1 base, with 11 bases sitting between them. The CDR3 DNA sequence: TGTGCCAGCAGCCCCCGACAGACGAACACTGAAGCTTTCTTT. The encoded protein is CASSPRQTNTEAFF.

Only a few counts were recorded for this clone. The gene calls are TRBV5-1 and TRBJ2-2, with D possibly being TRBD2 (6 bases). V lost 4 bases and J lost 1, with 11 bases in between. From germline, CDR1 is SGHRS and CDR2 YFSETQ. The CDR3 totals 15 residues. CDR3: CASSISTRNTGELFF. Here the CDR3 DNA reads TGCGCCAGCAGCATTTCGACTAGGAACACCGGGGAGCTGTTTTTT.

This clone was counted only a few times. The rearrangement uses TRBV6-6 and TRBJ1-3, with 12 positions matching TRBD1. The CDR3 covers 16 residues. Germline V gives CDR1 MNHNY, CDR2 SVGAGI (reference sequence). V was clipped by 6 bases and J by 7 bases; unmatched bases: 10. The CDR3 bases are TGTGCCAGCAGACCTAGGGGACAGGGGGCACAGAACACCATATATTTT. Residues: CASRPRGQGAQNTIYF.

The chain recombines TRBV5-1 with TRBJ2-5; 11 nucleotides match TRBD2. V lost 6 bases, J lost 1 base, and 5 bases stayed unmatched. This CDR3 is 15 amino acids long. Germline V gives CDR1 SGHRS, CDR2 YFSETQ. CDR3 amino acids: CASTVGLAGQETQYF. In nucleotides, the CDR3 is TGCGCCAGCACCGTAGGACTAGCGGGCCAAGAGACCCAGTACTTC.

This clone turned up a few times. The V and J genes are TRBV27 and TRBJ1-4; D might be TRBD1 (5 bases). This CDR3 has 15 amino acids. Per the germline V gene, CDR1 is MNHEY and CDR2 is SMNVEV (reference sequence). Trimming took off 6 bases at V and 3 bases at J, with 14 bases between the two ends. CDR3 amino acids: CASRRGAGSNEKLFF. Here the CDR3 DNA reads TGTGCCAGCAGGAGGGGCGCGGGGTCTAATGAAAAACTGTTTTTT.

The chain links TRBV19 to TRBJ1-6, with 8 bases identical to TRBD1. J was trimmed by 9 bases and V by 3 bases; bases with no gene match: 4. Germline V lookup: CDR1 LNHDA, CDR2 SQIVND (reference sequence). The CDR3 extends over 14 amino acids. CDR3 residues: CASSIGQGGSPLHF. The DNA for the CDR3 is TGTGCCAGTAGTATCGGACAGGGCGGTTCACCCCTCCACTTT.

A few counts support this clone. V usage is TRBV6-5 and J usage is TRBJ1-3; possible D gene TRBD1, 5 bases. The CDR3 loop spans 14 amino acids. Looked up from germline, CDR1 is MNHEY and CDR2 is SVGAGI. Trimming took off 5 bases at V and 2 bases at J, with 10 bases between the two ends. The CDR3 DNA reads as TGTGCCAGCAGTATGGAGGGGACTGGAAACACCATATATTTT. Translating it yields CASSMEGTGNTIYF.

The CDR3 region is CASSPGRANRRSSGNTIYF. The DNA of the CDR3 is TGTGCCAGCAGTCCGGGCAGGGCCAACCGCCGGAGCTCTGGAAACACCATATATTTT. This chain joins TRBV27 and TRBJ1-3, with TRBD1 as a possible D gene (5 bases). Germline V gene data show CDR1 as MNHEY and CDR2 as SMNVEV (reference sequence). Between the trimmed V and J ends, which lost 5 bases and 0 bases, there was a span of 23 bases. This CDR3 is 19 amino acids long.

This chain links TRBV28 with TRBJ1-5, with a weak D call TRBD1 (5 bases). V was trimmed by 5 bases and J by 0 bases, leaving 14 bases between them. Germline CDR1 MDHEN, CDR2 SYDVKM. The CDR3 length is 16 residues. CDR3: CASSRGLRFSNQPQHF. CDR3 DNA: TGTGCCAGCAGTCGGGGGTTGCGCTTTAGCAATCAGCCCCAGCATTTT.

This clone was detected a few times. V is TRBV5-1 and J is TRBJ2-7; TRBD1 agrees at 7 bases. The CDR3 is 15 residues long. Germline V gene lookup returns CDR1 SGHRS and CDR2 YFSETQ. J lost 1 base, V lost 4 bases, and 8 bases had no gene match. This CDR3 reads CASSPVGRGSYEQYF. The CDR3 DNA follows: TGCGCCAGCAGCCCGGTAGGCAGGGGGTCCTACGAGCAGTACTTC. The whole variable domain, remainder taken from reference TRBV5-1 and TRBJ2-7, is KAGVTQTPRYLIKTRGQQVTLSCSPISGHRSVSWYQQTPGQGLQFLFEYFSETQRNKGNFPGRFSGRQFSNSRSEMNVSTLELGDSALYLCASSPVGRGSYEQYFGPGTRLTVT.

The chain has TRBV15 and TRBJ2-3; 10 nucleotides agree with TRBD2. J lost 4 bases, V lost 0 bases, and 7 bases had no gene match. The germline CDR1 and CDR2 sequences are LNHNV and YYDKDF (reference sequence). The length of the CDR3 is 17 residues. CDR3 sequence reads: CATSRDILAGNPDTQYF. DNA for the CDR3: TGTGCCACCAGCAGAGATATACTAGCGGGGAACCCAGATACGCAGTATTTT.

A word on this clone: Relative to the germline gene, one junction end is altered; a read error may explain this. Other DNA sequences in the sample encode the same CDR3. V and J are TRBV29-1 and TRBJ2-2; 7 positions match TRBD1. CDR1 and CDR2 (germline): SQVTM, ANQGSEA. The CDR3 length is 13 residues. The CDR3 bases are TGCAGCTTCGGGGACAGCTTCACCGGGGAGCTGTTCTTT. As protein: CSFGDSFTGELFF.

This chain uses TRBV10-3 with TRBJ2-3; TRBD2 matches at 7 bases. CDR1 is ENHRY, CDR2 SYGVKD, per germline. V was pared by 4 bases and J by 5 bases, with 0 bases of the junction left unmatched. This CDR3 has 12 amino acids. CDR3 bases: TGTGCCATCAGTGGGGGGGGAGATACGCAGTATTTT. Its protein product is CAISGGGDTQYF.

This clone was observed a handful of times. J is TRBJ1-2 and V is TRBV19; D is undetermined. CDR3 size: 15 residues. The V and J ends lost 3 bases and 0 bases respectively, with 11 bases between them. Looked up from germline, CDR1 is LNHDA and CDR2 is SQIVND (reference sequence). DNA for the CDR3: TGTGCCAGTAGTATGGGCCAAAAAGCTAACTATGGCTACACCTTC. This translates into CASSMGQKANYGYTF. Full variable domain (rest looked up from reference TRBV19 and TRBJ1-2): DGGITQSPKYLFRKEGQNVTLSCEQNLNHDAMYWYRQDPGQGLRLIYYSQIVNDFQKGDIAEGYSVSREKKESFPLTVTSAQKNPTAFYLCASSMGQKANYGYTFGSGTRLTVV.

This chain links TRBV5-1 with TRBJ1-1; 8 bases line up with TRBD1. The germline gives CDR1 SGHRS, CDR2 YFSETQ. V gave up 4 bases and J gave up 1 base; unmatched junction bases: 12. CDR3 length: 17 residues. CDR3 sequence: CASSIKGQGKTNTEAFF. The DNA for the CDR3 is TGCGCCAGCAGCATAAAAGGACAGGGCAAAACGAACACTGAAGCTTTCTTT.

V usage is TRBV5-1 and J usage is TRBJ2-1; TRBD2 matches 11 bases. J lost 8 bases, V lost 0 bases, and 10 bases had no gene match. The CDR3 consists of 17 residues. CDR1 is SGHRS, CDR2 YFSETQ, per germline. This chain's CDR3 is CASSLGVSGGALDEQFF. The CDR3 DNA reads TGCGCCAGCAGCTTGGGGGTTAGCGGGGGGGCATTGGATGAGCAGTTCTTC.

This clone came up once. The chain recombines TRBV6-5 with TRBJ1-6, with D hard to call. CDR3 size: 15 residues. V lost 0 bases and J 6 bases, leaving 9 bases between the germline ends. Germline lookup yields CDR1 MNHEY and CDR2 SVGAGI. Written as DNA, the CDR3 is TGTGCCAGCAGTTACTCAACTACTGTTAATTCACCCCTCCACTTT. Amino acids: CASSYSTTVNSPLHF.